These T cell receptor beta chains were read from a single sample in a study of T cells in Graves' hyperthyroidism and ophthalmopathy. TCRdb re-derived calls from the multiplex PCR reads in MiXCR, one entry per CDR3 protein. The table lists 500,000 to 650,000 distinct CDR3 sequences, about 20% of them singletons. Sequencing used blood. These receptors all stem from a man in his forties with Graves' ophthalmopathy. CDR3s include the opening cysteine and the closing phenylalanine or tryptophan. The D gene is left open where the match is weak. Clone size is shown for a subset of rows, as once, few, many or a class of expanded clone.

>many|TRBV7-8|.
CASSSSGQETQYF
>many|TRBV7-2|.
CASSLASAGNTEAFF
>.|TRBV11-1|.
CASSLGGTHSYEQYF
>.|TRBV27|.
CASSRRPYGTDTQYF
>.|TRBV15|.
CATSRDRPSRETQYF
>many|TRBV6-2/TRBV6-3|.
CASSYPLVDKTGELFF
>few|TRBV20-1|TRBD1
CSARTTGGLEKLFF
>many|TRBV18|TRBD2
CASSPGDYLSYEQYF
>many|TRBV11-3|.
CASGASANTGELFF
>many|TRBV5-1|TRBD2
CASSPGLAGGTSTDTQYF
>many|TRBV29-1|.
CSVYTPGLYNEQFF
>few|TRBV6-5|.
CASSYSSWLVTSNEQFF
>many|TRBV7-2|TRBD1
CASTLTGGYGYTF
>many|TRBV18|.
CASSLDTNYGYTF
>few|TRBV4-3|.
CASSQDYGQRNQFF